The 25 T cell receptor beta chains given below trace back to one sample, sequenced in a study of CD4 T cells in relation to SARS-CoV-2 and coronaviruses. The unexposed donors gave CD4+ T cells in about 2010-2019, prior to COVID-19. After about 11 days of culture, CD4+ T cells were isolated. Using immunoSEQ multiplex PCR, the repertoire was profiled, and TCRdb retains in-frame clones only, with some absent. The profile shows some 19,000 clones, 77% of them singletons. No antigen has been identified for these receptors. Source material: CD4+ T cells from PBMCs, cultured in vitro. These receptor sequences come from a human donor in good health.

The rearrangement joins TRBV18 to TRBJ2-1; 9 bases fit TRBD2. The trim removed 5 bases at V and 5 bases at J, leaving 10 bases unmatched. CDR1 KGHSH and CDR2 LQKENI come from the germline V gene. The CDR3 loop spans 16 amino acids. CDR3 DNA: TGTGCCAGCTCATCGACCCTAGCGGGGAGGAACAATGAGCAGTTCTTC. It translates to CASSSTLAGRNNEQFF.

This chain uses TRBV2 with TRBJ1-1; TRBD1 agrees at 8 bases. The V segment lost 0 bases and the J segment 3 bases; nucleotides outside the gene matches: 6. This CDR3 region has 16 residues. The V gene's germline CDR1 is SNHLY and CDR2 FYNNEI. CDR3 region: CASSEAKGRGHTEAFF. The CDR3 nucleotides read TGTGCCAGCAGTGAAGCGAAGGGCAGGGGGCACACTGAAGCTTTCTTT.

The rearrangement links TRBV7-8 to TRBJ2-2; D is perhaps TRBD1 (5 bases). The germline V gene has CDR1 SGHVS and CDR2 FQNEAQ. The CDR3 is 17 residues long. The V and J ends lost 5 bases and 2 bases respectively, with 18 bases between them. The CDR3 region has the DNA TGTGCCAGCAGCCAACAGAGCACAGGAGCTAACACCGGGGAGCTGTTTTTT. Amino acids: CASSQQSTGANTGELFF.

The chain joins TRBV29-1 to TRBJ2-7; possible D gene TRBD2, 5 bases. The ends were cut back, 6 bases at V and 3 bases at J, with 15 bases in the middle. Germline values: CDR1 SQVTM, CDR2 ANQGSEA. This CDR3 is 13 amino acids long. The CDR3 here is CSVVWGADYEQYF. The CDR3 DNA is TGCAGCGTGGTATGGGGAGCTGACTACGAGCAGTACTTC.

This chain links TRBV4-2 with TRBJ2-1; 12 nucleotides line up with TRBD2. CDR1 is LGHNA, CDR2 YNFKEQ, per germline. V lost 4 bases, J lost 0 bases, and 10 bases stayed unmatched. The CDR3 sequence is 19 residues long. For the CDR3, the DNA is TGTGCCAGCAGCCGTGTACCGGGACTAGCGGGTAGCTCCTACAATGAGCAGTTCTTC. It specifies CASSRVPGLAGSSYNEQFF.

CDR3 protein: CASSLDLGGSEQYF. CDR3 DNA sequence: TGTGCCAGCAGCTTGGACTTGGGAGGGTCTGAGCAGTACTTC. The chain employs TRBV5-8 and TRBJ2-7, with 7 bases matching TRBD2. Trimming at V came to 0 bases and at J to 7 bases, leaving 7 bases not matched to a gene. Germline V gives CDR1 SGHTS, CDR2 YDEGEE. The CDR3 is 14 residues long.

This rearrangement joins TRBV12-3 or TRBV12-4 to TRBJ1-2; tentative D call: TRBD1 (6 bases). V lost 5 bases, J lost 8 bases, and 15 bases lay in between. The CDR3 covers 13 residues. DNA for the CDR3: TGTGCCAGCAGTAAGGAGGCCAGGGGCGGCTACACCTTC. Its protein product is CASSKEARGGYTF.

This clone was detected only once. DNA of the CDR3: TGCGCCAGCAGCCAAGTGGACTCAGATACGCAGTATTTT. It yields the protein CASSQVDSDTQYF. The chain uses TRBV4-3 and TRBJ2-3; perhaps TRBD2 as D (5 bases). This CDR3 has 13 amino acids. V lost 1 base and J 4 bases, leaving 6 bases between the germline ends. CDR1 LGHNA and CDR2 YSLEER come from the germline V gene.

V is TRBV9 and J is TRBJ2-3, with 7 bases fitting TRBD2. CDR1 is SGDLS and CDR2 is YYNGEE in the germline V gene. Germline trimming cut 7 bases from V and 3 bases from J; bases unmatched to any gene: 5. The CDR3 runs 13 residues. The CDR3: CASSRAGTDTQYF. The CDR3 DNA is TGTGCCAGCTCCAGAGCGGGAACAGATACGCAGTATTTT.

The chain employs TRBV5-4 and TRBJ2-7; 8 positions match TRBD2. The CDR3 has 17 amino acids. Germline CDR1 SGHNT, CDR2 YYREEE (reference sequence). V trimming: 1 base; J trimming: 4 bases; junction bases outside the gene matches: 13. The CDR3 loop reads CASSLRWSGTRRYEQYF. CDR3 sequence (DNA): TGTGCCAGCAGCTTGCGATGGTCCGGGACTAGACGGTACGAGCAGTACTTC. Complete variable domain (other parts from reference TRBV5-4 and TRBJ2-7): ETGVTQSPTHLIKTRGQQVTLRCSSQSGHNTVSWYQQALGQGPQFIFQYYREEENGRGNFPPRFSGLQFPNYSSELNVNALELDDSALYLCASSLRWSGTRRYEQYFGPGTRLTVT.

In DNA form, the CDR3 reads TGTGCCAGCTCACCGACCGGGACTACGGTCTACGAGCAGTACTTC. Protein sequence: CASSPTGTTVYEQYF. J is TRBJ2-7 and V is TRBV18, with 7 positions matching TRBD2. Germline V gene sequence: CDR1 KGHSH, CDR2 LQKENI. CDR3 length: 15 amino acids. After removal of 3 bases from V and 3 bases from J, the junction contained 8 bases not matched to a gene.

The chain couples TRBV3-1 (or the pseudogene TRBV3-2) to TRBJ2-7, with D unresolved. Germline values: CDR1 LGHDT, CDR2 YNNKEL (reference sequence). The length of the CDR3 is 17 residues. With 4 bases removed from V and 0 bases from J, the gap between germline ends came to 19 bases. The CDR3 loop is CASSLLTLADFSYEQYF. In DNA, the CDR3 is TGTGCCAGCAGCCTCTTGACACTGGCTGACTTCTCCTACGAGCAGTACTTC.

This clone has more than one count but fewer than ten. The rearrangement links TRBV7-9 to TRBJ1-1; D might be TRBD1 (6 bases). The germline gives CDR1 SEHNR, CDR2 FQNEAQ (reference sequence). V was clipped by 7 bases and J by 0 bases, with 12 bases between them. The CDR3 runs to 14 residues. The CDR3 DNA reads TGTGCCAGCACAATACAGGGATTGAACACTGAAGCTTTCTTT. Translation: CASTIQGLNTEAFF.

CDR3 sequence reads: CAWSDSGNTIYF. CDR3 in DNA: TGTGCCTGGTCTGACTCTGGAAACACCATATATTTT. The rearrangement joins TRBV30 to TRBJ1-3; unclear D gene. In germline, CDR1 is GTSNPN, CDR2 SVGIG (reference sequence). CDR3 size: 12 residues. The V end was cut by 5 bases, the J end by 0 bases, with 5 bases between.

This sequence joins TRBV7-9 and TRBJ2-3; 7 positions agree with TRBD1. V trimming: 10 bases; J trimming: 8 bases; junction bases outside the gene matches: 12. The CDR3 consists of 13 residues. Per germline, CDR1 SEHNR and CDR2 FQNEAQ (reference sequence). CDR3 protein: CATAVPQGLTQYF. The CDR3 bases are TGTGCCACGGCCGTACCACAGGGGCTTACGCAGTATTTT. Complete variable domain (other parts from reference TRBV7-9 and TRBJ2-3): DTGVSQNPRHKITKRGQNVTFRCDPISEHNRLYWYRQTLGQGPEFLTYFQNEAQLEKSRLLSDRFSAERPKGSFSTLEIQRTEQGDSAMYLCATAVPQGLTQYFGPGTRLTVL.

This chain joins TRBV7-9 and TRBJ2-7; 9 bases fit TRBD1. Germline-derived CDR1 and CDR2 are SEHNR and FQNEAQ (reference sequence). V was pared by 3 bases and J by 9 bases, with 9 bases of the junction left unmatched. This CDR3 is built from 14 residues. CDR3 coding DNA: TGTGCCAGCAGCTTCGGGACAGGGACCCTGAGGCAGTACTTC. It translates to CASSFGTGTLRQYF.

The chain is built from TRBV4-3 and TRBJ2-3; D unresolved. Germline loops: CDR1 LGHNA, CDR2 YSLEER. Between the trimmed V and J ends, which lost 0 bases and 5 bases, there was a span of 6 bases. CDR3 length: 13 amino acids. CDR3 coding DNA: TGCGCCAGCAGCCAAGATCTAGAAGATACGCAGTATTTT. It translates to CASSQDLEDTQYF.

The genes are TRBV30 and TRBJ1-5; the match to TRBD1 covers 10 bases. The CDR3 extends over 15 amino acids. CDR1 is GTSNPN, CDR2 SVGIG, per germline (reference sequence). V dropped 5 bases and J dropped 8; count of bases not matched to a gene: 12. CDR3 amino acids: CAWGTGTGVGEPQHF. The DNA for the CDR3 is TGTGCCTGGGGGACCGGGACAGGGGTCGGGGAGCCCCAGCATTTT.

The chain recombines TRBV5-6 with TRBJ2-2; 9 nucleotides align to TRBD1. Germline trimming cut 2 bases from V and 4 bases from J; bases unmatched to any gene: 3. The V gene's germline CDR1 is SGHDT and CDR2 YYEEEE. This CDR3 has 15 amino acids. The CDR3 reads CASSFRDRVTGELFF. DNA for the CDR3: TGTGCCAGCAGCTTCCGGGACAGGGTCACCGGGGAGCTGTTTTTT.

The V call is TRBV7-8, the J call TRBJ1-5; weak D call: TRBD1 (6 bases). Looked up from germline, CDR1 is SGHVS and CDR2 is FQNEAQ. This CDR3 has 15 residues. The germline V and J ends were trimmed by 1 base and 9 bases, with 16 bases remaining between them. In nucleotides, the CDR3 is TGTGCCAGCAGCTTAGTGGCAGGTCCCAGGGGGCCCCAGCATTTT. This codes for CASSLVAGPRGPQHF.

The chain is built from TRBV6-5 and TRBJ2-2; the D is unclear. The CDR3 covers 14 residues. V was shortened by 8 bases and J by 2 bases, with 12 bases between the two germline ends. Germline V lookup: CDR1 MNHEY, CDR2 SVGAGI. The CDR3 sequence: CASQNPPNTGELFF. CDR3 sequence (DNA): TGTGCCAGCCAGAACCCCCCTAACACCGGGGAGCTGTTTTTT.

The chain recombines TRBV19 with TRBJ2-2; D gene unclear. CDR3 length: 15 residues. V was pared by 6 bases and J by 0 bases, with 11 bases between. CDR1 is LNHDA, CDR2 SQIVND, per germline (reference sequence). The CDR3 here is CASRSGDANTGELFF. CDR3 nucleotides: TGTGCCAGTAGATCAGGTGACGCGAACACCGGGGAGCTGTTTTTT.

V gene TRBV11-3 combines with J gene TRBJ2-1; D perhaps matches TRBD1 (6 bases). V was pared by 3 bases and J by 0 bases, with 9 bases between. Per the germline V gene, CDR1 is SGHNT and CDR2 is YENEEA. This CDR3 is 15 amino acids long. The CDR3 protein is CASSLDSGSYNEQFF. The CDR3 DNA reads TGTGCCAGCAGCTTGGACAGCGGCTCCTACAATGAGCAGTTCTTC.

This chain joins TRBV7-9 and TRBJ1-2; D unresolved. Trimming stripped 10 bases from V and 1 base from J, with 7 bases between. The length of the CDR3 is 11 residues. Germline CDR1 reads SEHNR; CDR2 reads FQNEAQ (reference sequence). CDR3 protein: CATEVNYGYTF. CDR3 sequence (DNA): TGTGCCACCGAGGTTAACTATGGCTACACCTTC.

This sequence joins TRBV15 and TRBJ1-1; 7 nucleotides align to TRBD1. The V gene end was trimmed by 4 bases and the J gene end by 7 bases; junction bases not matched to a gene: 12. Germline CDR1 and CDR2: LNHNV and YYDKDF (reference sequence). The CDR3 spans 15 residues. CDR3: CATSTGTEIKSEAFF. DNA of the CDR3: TGTGCCACCAGCACCGGGACAGAGATTAAGAGTGAAGCTTTCTTT.